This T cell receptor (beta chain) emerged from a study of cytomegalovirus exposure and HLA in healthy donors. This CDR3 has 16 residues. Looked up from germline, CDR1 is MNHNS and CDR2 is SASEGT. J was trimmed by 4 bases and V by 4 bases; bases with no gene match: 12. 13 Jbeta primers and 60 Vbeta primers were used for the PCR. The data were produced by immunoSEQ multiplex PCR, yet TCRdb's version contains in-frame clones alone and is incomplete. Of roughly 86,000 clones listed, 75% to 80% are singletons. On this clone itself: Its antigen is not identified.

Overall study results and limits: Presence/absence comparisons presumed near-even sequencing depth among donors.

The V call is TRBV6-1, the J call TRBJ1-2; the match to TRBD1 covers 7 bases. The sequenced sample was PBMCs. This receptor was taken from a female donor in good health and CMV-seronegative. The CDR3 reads CASSGGLGRGVYGYTF. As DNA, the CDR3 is TGTGCCAGCAGTGGGGGTCTGGGCAGGGGGGTCTATGGCTACACCTTC.